Described below is a single TCR beta chain sequence and its context. The target antigen is unknown. The data were taken from a study of T cells after yellow fever vaccination. Study at large: Fractions containing few cells were prepared with SMART-Seq v4 Ultra Low Input. Overall study results and limits: In post-booster samples, most primary-vaccination clones reappeared (under 98% CD4, 75% to 90% CD8). Any FACS-sorted repertoire could hold abundant clonotypes that contaminate it from the bulk population.

TCRdb itself ran the 5' RACE reads through MiXCR, one entry per CDR3 protein. The table has just under 600,000 distinct CDR3 sequences, approximately 13% seen once. This CDR3 contains 15 residues. V lost 1 base and J 4 bases, leaving 11 bases between the germline ends. The germline CDR1 and CDR2 sequences are LGHNA and YNFKEQ. V is TRBV4-2 and J is TRBJ2-1; D possibly corresponds to TRBD1 (5 bases). This receptor was identified in a man aged 25 to 45 who received the YFV17D yellow fever vaccine. The sequencing here drew on PBMCs, taken on the day of the yellow fever booster vaccination. CDR3 residues: CASSQGGGKYNEQFF. In DNA form, the CDR3 reads TGTGCCAGCAGCCAAGGGGGCGGCAAATACAATGAGCAGTTCTTC.